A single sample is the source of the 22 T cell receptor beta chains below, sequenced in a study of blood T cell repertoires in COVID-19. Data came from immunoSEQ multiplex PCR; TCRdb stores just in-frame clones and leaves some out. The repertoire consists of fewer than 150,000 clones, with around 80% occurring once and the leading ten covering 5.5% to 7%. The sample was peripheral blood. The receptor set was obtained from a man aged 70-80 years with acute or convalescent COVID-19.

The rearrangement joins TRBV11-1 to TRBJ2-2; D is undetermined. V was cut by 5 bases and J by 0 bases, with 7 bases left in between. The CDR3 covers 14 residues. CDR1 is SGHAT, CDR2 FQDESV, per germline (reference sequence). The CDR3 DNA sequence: TGTGCCAGCAGCCCACACGCGAACACCGGGGAGCTGTTTTTT. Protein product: CASSPHANTGELFF.

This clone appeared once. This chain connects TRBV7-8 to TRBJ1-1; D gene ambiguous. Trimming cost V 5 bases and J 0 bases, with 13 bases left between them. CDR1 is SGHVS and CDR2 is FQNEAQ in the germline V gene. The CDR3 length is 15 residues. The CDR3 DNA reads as TGTGCCAGCAGCCACTCCGCCGACTTGAACACTGAAGCTTTCTTT. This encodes CASSHSADLNTEAFF. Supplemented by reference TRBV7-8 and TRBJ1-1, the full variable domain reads GAGVSQSPRYKVAKRGQDVALRCDPISGHVSLFWYQQALGQGPEFLTYFQNEAQLDKSGLPSDRFFAERPEGSVSTLKIQRTQQEDSAVYLCASSHSADLNTEAFFGQGTRLTVV.

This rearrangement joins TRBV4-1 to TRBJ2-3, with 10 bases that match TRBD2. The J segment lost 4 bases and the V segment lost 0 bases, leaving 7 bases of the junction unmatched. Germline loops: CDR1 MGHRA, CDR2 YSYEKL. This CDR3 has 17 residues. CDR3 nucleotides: TGCGCCAGCAGCCAAGATCAGAGGACTAGCGGTGCAGATACGCAGTATTTT. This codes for CASSQDQRTSGADTQYF.

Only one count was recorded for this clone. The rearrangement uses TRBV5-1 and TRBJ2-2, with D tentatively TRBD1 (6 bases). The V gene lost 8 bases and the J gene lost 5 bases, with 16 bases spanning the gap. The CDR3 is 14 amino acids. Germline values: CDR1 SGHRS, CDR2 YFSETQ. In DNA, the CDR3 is TGCGCCAGTTCTTTAGACAGGAGAACCGGGGAGCTGTTTTTT. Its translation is CASSLDRRTGELFF. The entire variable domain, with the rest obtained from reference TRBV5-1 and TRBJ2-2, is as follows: KAGVTQTPRYLIKTRGQQVTLSCSPISGHRSVSWYQQTPGQGLQFLFEYFSETQRNKGNFPGRFSGRQFSNSRSEMNVSTLELGDSALYLCASSLDRRTGELFFGEGSRLTVL.

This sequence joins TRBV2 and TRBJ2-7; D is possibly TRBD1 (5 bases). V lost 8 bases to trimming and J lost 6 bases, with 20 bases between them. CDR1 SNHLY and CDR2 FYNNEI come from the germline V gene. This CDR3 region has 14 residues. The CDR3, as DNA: TGTGCCAGCTCCCTGGCAGGGATTCCTCCCGAGCAGTACTTC. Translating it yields CASSLAGIPPEQYF.

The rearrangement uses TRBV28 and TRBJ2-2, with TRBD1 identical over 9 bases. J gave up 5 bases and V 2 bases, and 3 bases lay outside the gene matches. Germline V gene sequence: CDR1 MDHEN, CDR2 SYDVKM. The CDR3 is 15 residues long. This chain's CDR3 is CASSLGDRATGELFF. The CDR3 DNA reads TGTGCCAGCAGTTTAGGGGACAGGGCAACCGGGGAGCTGTTTTTT.

The CDR3 DNA sequence: TGCGCCAGCAGCCCCGGGACTAGCGGGAGGCGAACAGATACGCAGTATTTT. Residues: CASSPGTSGRRTDTQYF. The J gene is TRBJ2-3, the V gene TRBV5-1; 15 positions match TRBD2. V lost 4 bases, J lost 3 bases, and 6 bases stayed unmatched. Germline V gene data show CDR1 as SGHRS and CDR2 as YFSETQ. This CDR3 contains 17 residues. The full variable domain, in which reference TRBV5-1 and TRBJ2-3 provide the parts outside the CDR3, is KAGVTQTPRYLIKTRGQQVTLSCSPISGHRSVSWYQQTPGQGLQFLFEYFSETQRNKGNFPGRFSGRQFSNSRSEMNVSTLELGDSALYLCASSPGTSGRRTDTQYFGPGTRLTVL.

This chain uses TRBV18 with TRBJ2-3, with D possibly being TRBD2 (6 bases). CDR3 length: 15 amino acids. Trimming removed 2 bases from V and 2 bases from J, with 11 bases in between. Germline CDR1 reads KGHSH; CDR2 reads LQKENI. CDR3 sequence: CASSPMGGTTDTQYF. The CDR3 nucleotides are TGTGCCAGCTCACCAATGGGCGGGACCACAGATACGCAGTATTTT.

The CDR3 bases are TGTGCCAGCTCAGCCCAGACAGGGGGCGACGAGCAGTACTTC. Translated, it gives CASSAQTGGDEQYF. The rearrangement joins TRBV18 to TRBJ2-7; 10 bases fit TRBD1. With V trimmed by 5 bases and J by 5 bases, 6 bases remained unmatched. The V gene's germline CDR1 is KGHSH and CDR2 LQKENI. The CDR3 length is 14 residues.

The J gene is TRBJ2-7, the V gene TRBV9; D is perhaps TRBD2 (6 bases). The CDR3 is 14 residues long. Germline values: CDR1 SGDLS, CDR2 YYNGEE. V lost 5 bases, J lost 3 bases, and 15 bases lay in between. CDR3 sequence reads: CASSEGTLLYEQYF. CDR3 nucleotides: TGTGCCAGCAGTGAAGGGACTCTCCTCTACGAGCAGTACTTC.

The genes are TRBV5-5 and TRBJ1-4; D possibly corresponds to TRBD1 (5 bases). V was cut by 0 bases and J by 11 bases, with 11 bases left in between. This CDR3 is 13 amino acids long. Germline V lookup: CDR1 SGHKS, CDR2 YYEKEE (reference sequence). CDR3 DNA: TGTGCCAGCAGCTTGGCGTGGGAGGGGAAACTGTTTTTT. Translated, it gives CASSLAWEGKLFF.

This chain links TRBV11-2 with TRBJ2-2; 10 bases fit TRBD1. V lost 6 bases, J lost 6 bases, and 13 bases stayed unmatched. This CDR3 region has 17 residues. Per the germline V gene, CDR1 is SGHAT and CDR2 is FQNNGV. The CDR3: CASRGLWGQGFAGELFF. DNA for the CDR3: TGTGCCAGCAGGGGTTTATGGGGACAGGGGTTTGCCGGGGAGCTGTTTTTT.

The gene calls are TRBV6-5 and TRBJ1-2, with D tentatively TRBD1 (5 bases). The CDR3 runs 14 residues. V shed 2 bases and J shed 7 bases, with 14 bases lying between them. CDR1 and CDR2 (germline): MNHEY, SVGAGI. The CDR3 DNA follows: TGTGCCAGCAGTTACAATCTTGGGCAGGGTGGCTACACCTTC. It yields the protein CASSYNLGQGGYTF.

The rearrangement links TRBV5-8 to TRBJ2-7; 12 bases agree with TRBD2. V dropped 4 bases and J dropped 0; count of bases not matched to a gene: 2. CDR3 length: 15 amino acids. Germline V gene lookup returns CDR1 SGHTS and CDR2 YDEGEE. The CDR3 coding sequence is TGTGCCAGCAGCCAGACTAGCGGGAGCTCCTACGAGCAGTACTTC. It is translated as CASSQTSGSSYEQYF.

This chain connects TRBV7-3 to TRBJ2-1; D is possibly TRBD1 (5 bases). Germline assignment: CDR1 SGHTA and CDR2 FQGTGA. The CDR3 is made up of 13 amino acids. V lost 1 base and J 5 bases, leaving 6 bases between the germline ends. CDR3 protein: CASSLSRDNEQFF. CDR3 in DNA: TGTGCCAGCAGCTTAAGCAGGGACAATGAGCAGTTCTTC.

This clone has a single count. In nucleotides, the CDR3 is TGCGCCAGCAGCCAAGATAGCAGTAACACTGAAGCTTTCTTT. This sequence encodes CASSQDSSNTEAFF. The chain couples TRBV4-1 to TRBJ1-1; D is undetermined. This CDR3 comprises 14 residues. Trimming cost V 0 bases and J 2 bases, with 7 bases left between them. Germline V gene data show CDR1 as MGHRA and CDR2 as YSYEKL.

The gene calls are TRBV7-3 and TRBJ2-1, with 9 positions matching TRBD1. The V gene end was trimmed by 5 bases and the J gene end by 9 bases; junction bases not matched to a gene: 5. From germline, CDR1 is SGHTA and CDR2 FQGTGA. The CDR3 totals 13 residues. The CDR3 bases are TGTGCCAGCAGCCTGGACAGGGGCGTTGAGCAGTTCTTC. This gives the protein CASSLDRGVEQFF.

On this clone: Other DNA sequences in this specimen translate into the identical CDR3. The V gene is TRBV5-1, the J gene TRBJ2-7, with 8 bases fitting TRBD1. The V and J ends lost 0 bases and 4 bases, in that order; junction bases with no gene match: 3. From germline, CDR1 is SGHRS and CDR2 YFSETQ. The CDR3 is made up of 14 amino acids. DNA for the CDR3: TGCGCCAGCAGCTTGGACACAGGGGGGTACGAGCAGTACTTC. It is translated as CASSLDTGGYEQYF.

The CDR3 protein is CASSFGGGAGNTIYF. In nucleotides, the CDR3 is TGTGCCAGCAGTTTCGGGGGGGGTGCTGGAAACACCATATATTTT. The rearrangement uses TRBV28 and TRBJ1-3; a weak D match, TRBD1 (5 bases). The V gene's germline CDR1 is MDHEN and CDR2 SYDVKM. Trimming removed 3 bases at V and 2 bases at J, with 11 bases between. The CDR3 sequence is 15 residues long.

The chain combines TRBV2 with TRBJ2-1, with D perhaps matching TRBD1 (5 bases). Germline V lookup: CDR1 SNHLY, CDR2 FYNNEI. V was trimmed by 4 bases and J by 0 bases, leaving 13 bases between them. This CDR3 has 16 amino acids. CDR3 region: CASSGGQAASYNEQFF. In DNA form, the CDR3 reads TGTGCCAGCAGTGGGGGCCAGGCCGCCTCCTACAATGAGCAGTTCTTC.

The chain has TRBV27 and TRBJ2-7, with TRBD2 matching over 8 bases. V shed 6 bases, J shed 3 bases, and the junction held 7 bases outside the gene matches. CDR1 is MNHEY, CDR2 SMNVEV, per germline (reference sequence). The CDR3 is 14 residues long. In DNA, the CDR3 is TGTGCCAGCAGCCCAGCCGGGGGGGGCTACGAGCAGTACTTC. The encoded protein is CASSPAGGGYEQYF.

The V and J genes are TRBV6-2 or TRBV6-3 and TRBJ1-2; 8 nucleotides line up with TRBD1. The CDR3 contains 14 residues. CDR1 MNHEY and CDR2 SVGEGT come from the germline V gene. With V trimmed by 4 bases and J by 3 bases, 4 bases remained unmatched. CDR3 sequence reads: CASSSAGGDYGYTF. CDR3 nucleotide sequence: TGTGCCAGCAGTTCCGCAGGGGGCGACTATGGCTACACCTTC.